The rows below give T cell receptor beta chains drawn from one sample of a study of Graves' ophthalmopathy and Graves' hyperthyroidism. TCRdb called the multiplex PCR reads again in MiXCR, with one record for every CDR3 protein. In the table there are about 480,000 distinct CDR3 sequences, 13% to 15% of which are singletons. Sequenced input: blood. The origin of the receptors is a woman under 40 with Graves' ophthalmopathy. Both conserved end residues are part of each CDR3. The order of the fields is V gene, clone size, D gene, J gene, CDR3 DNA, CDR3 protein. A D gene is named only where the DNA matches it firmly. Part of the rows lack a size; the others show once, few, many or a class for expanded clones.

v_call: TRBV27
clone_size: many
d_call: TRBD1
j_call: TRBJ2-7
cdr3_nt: TGTGCCAGCAGTTTTGGGACAGGGGGTGGCGAGCAGTACTTC
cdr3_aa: CASSFGTGGGEQYF

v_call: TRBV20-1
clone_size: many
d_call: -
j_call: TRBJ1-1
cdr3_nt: TGCAGTGCAGCTCCAGGGGCAGGTCCATCGTCTGCTTTCTTT
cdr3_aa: CSAAPGAGPSSAFF

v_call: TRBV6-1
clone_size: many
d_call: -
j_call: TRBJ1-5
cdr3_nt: TGTGCCAGCAGTGGGTTCAGCAATCAGCCCCAGCATTTT
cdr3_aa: CASSGFSNQPQHF

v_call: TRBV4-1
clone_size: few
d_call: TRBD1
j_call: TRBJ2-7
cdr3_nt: TGCGCCAGCAGCCAAGCGGGACAGGGGTCGCTCTACGAGCAGTACTTC
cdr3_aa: CASSQAGQGSLYEQYF

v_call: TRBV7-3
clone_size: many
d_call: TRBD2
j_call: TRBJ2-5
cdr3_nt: TGTGCCAGCAGCCCCCTTGCGGGCGGGGGGCCTGAGACCCAGTACTTC
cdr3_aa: CASSPLAGGGPETQYF

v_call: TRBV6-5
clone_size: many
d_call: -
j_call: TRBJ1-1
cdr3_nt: TGTGCCAGCAGTTACTCGATCGGTGTCTCTGAAGCTTTCTTT
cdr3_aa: CASSYSIGVSEAFF

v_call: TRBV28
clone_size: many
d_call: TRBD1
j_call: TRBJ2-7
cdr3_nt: TGTGCCAGCAGCCAGCCACAGGGGGCCCACGAGCAGTACTTC
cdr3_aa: CASSQPQGAHEQYF

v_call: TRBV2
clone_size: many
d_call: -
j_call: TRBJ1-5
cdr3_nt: TGTGCCAGCAGTCCACGAGACAGTAGCAATCAGCCCCAGCATTTT
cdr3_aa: CASSPRDSSNQPQHF

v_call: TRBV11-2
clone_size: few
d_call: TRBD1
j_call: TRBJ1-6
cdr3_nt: TGTGCCAGCAGCTCGGACAGGGGGGAATCACCCCTCCACTTT
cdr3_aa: CASSSDRGESPLHF

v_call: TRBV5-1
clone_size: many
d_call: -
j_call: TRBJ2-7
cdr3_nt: TGCGCCAGTAGCGACCGGGACCTTGTGTCCTACGAGCAGTACTTC
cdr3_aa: CASSDRDLVSYEQYF

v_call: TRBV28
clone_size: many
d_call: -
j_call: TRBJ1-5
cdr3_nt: TGTGCCAGCAGTTTATCCCTCGACAGGAATCAGCCCCAGCATTTT
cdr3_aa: CASSLSLDRNQPQHF

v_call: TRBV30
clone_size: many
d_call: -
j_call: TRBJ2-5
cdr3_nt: TGTGCCTGGAGTGTTGTCGGGACTGGCCAAGAGACCCAGTACTTC
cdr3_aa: CAWSVVGTGQETQYF

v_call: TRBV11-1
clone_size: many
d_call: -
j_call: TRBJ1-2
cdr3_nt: TGTGCCAGCAGCTCCGACAGGCCGGGGGGCTACACCTTC
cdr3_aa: CASSSDRPGGYTF

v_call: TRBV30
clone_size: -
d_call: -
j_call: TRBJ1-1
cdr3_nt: TGTGCCTGGAAGAGTTACTCGAACACTGAAGCTTTCTTT
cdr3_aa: CAWKSYSNTEAFF

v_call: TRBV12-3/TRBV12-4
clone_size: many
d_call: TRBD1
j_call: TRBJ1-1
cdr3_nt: TGTGCCAGCAGAGAACGACAGGGGAACACTGAAGCTTTCTTT
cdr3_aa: CASRERQGNTEAFF

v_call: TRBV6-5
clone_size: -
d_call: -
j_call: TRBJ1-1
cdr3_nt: TGTGCCAGCAGTTCCCGATACGGCACTGAAGCTTTCTTT
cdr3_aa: CASSSRYGTEAFF

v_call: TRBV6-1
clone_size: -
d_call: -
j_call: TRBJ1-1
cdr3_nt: TGTGCCAGCAGTCAATTTTCGGGGGGGCTGAGGAACACTGAAGCTTTCTTT
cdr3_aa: CASSQFSGGLRNTEAFF

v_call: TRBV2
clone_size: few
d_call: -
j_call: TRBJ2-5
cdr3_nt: TGTGCCAGCAGTGAAAGATCAGGTGACCCTGAGACCCAGTACTTC
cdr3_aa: CASSERSGDPETQYF

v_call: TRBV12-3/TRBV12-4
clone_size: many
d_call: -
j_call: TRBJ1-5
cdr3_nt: TGTGCCAGCAGTTTTGAGGGCTACAATCAGCCCCAGCATTTT
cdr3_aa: CASSFEGYNQPQHF

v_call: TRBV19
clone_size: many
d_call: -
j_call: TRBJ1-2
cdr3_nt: TGTGCCAGTAGTAACGGACAGATCTATGGCTACACCTTC
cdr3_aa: CASSNGQIYGYTF

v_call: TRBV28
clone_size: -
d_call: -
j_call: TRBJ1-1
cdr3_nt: TGTGCCAGCAGTTACATCGGGGTAAGTCGGACTGAAGCTTTCTTT
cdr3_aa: CASSYIGVSRTEAFF

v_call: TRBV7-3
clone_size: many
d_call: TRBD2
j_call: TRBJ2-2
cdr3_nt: TGTGCCAGCGCGTTTCGACCGCGGGACTACCATAACACCGGGGAGCTGTTTTTT
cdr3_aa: CASAFRPRDYHNTGELFF

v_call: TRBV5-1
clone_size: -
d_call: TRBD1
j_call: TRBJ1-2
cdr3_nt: TGCGCCAGCAGCAAGACATTGACAGGGCTTGAGAGCTATGGCTACACCTTC
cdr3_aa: CASSKTLTGLESYGYTF

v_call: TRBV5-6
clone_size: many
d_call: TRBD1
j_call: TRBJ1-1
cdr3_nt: TGTGCCAGCAGCCATAAGACAGGGGTCTGGGACACTGAAGCTTTCTTT
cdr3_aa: CASSHKTGVWDTEAFF

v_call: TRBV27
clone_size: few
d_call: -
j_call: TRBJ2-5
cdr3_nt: TGTGCCAGCAGTCCATCCCAGGGCCAAGAGACCCAGTACTTC
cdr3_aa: CASSPSQGQETQYF

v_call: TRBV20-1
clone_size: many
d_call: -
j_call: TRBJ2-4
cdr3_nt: TGCAGTGCAGGGACCAAAAACATTCAGTACTTC
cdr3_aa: CSAGTKNIQYF

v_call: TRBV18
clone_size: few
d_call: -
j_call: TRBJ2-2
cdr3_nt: TGTGCCAGCACAACCGGGACACCTAACACCGGGGAGCTGTTTTTT
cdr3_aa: CASTTGTPNTGELFF

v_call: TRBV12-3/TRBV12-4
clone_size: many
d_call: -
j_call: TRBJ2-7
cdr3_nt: TGTGCCAGCAGTTTGGGGGCTGTCGAGTACTTC
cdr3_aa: CASSLGAVEYF

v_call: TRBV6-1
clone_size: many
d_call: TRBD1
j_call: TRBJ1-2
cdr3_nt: TGTGCCAGCAGCGATTATATGCAGGGGGATACCTATGGCTACACCTTC
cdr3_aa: CASSDYMQGDTYGYTF

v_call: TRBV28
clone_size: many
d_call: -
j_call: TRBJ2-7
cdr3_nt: TGTGCCAGCAGTTGGGGGAGACTCTACGAGCAGTACTTC
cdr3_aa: CASSWGRLYEQYF

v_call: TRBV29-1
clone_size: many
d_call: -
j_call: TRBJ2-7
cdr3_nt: TGCAGCGTGGCCAGGGGGGGCCCCTACGAGCAGTACTTC
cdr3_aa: CSVARGGPYEQYF

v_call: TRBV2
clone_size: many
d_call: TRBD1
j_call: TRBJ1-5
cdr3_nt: TGTGCCAGCAGCGCCGGGACAGGTCTTCTTAATCAGCCCCAGCATTTT
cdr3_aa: CASSAGTGLLNQPQHF

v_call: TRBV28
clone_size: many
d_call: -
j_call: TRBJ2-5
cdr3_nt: TGTGCCAGCAGGGCCATAGACCAAGAGACCCAGTACTTC
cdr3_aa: CASRAIDQETQYF

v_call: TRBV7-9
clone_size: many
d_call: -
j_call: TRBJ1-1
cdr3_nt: TGTGCCAGCAGCTTAGCCGCGGGCACTGAAGCTTTCTTT
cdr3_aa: CASSLAAGTEAFF

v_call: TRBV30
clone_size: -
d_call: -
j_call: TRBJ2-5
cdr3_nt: TGTGCCTGGAGAGGCCCGGCTGTACAAGAGACCCAGTACTTC
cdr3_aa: CAWRGPAVQETQYF

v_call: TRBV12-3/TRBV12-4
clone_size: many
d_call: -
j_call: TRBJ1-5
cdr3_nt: TGTGCCAGCAGTCAGGGAGGCCGGAATCAGCCCCAGCATTTT
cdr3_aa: CASSQGGRNQPQHF

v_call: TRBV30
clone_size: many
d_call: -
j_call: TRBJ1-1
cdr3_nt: TGTGCCTGGAGTTCCCCGGTGAACACTGAAGCTTTCTTT
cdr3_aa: CAWSSPVNTEAFF